Each of the 9 T cell receptor beta chains below was sequenced from the same sample in a study of naive and memory T cell subsets. Whole-study findings and limits: Possibly reflecting memory cells re-expressing CD45RA, a few larger clonotypes occurred in naive repertoires, especially CD8.

Both TRBC1 and TRBC2 were covered by a beta constant-region primer of two equimolar oligonucleotides. The ligated cDNA underwent four PCR rounds using SP2 and nested alpha and beta constant-region primers. TCRdb used MiXCR to reprocess the UMI-ligation and nested PCR reads, holding one entry per CDR3 protein. In the table there are about 150,000 distinct CDR3 sequences, approximately 24% of which are singletons. For these TCRs, the target antigens are not known. Material: naive CD4+ T cells from blood. The receptors were sampled from a human donor in good health.

The chain joins TRBV7-3 to TRBJ2-5, with 7 bases matching TRBD2. Trimming removed 5 bases from V and 5 bases from J; junction bases left unmatched: 8. Germline CDR1 SGHTA, CDR2 FQGTGA. This CDR3 region has 14 residues. CDR3 nucleotides: TGTGCCAGCAGCCCAGCGGGGCCGGGGGAGACCCAGTACTTC. Protein: CASSPAGPGETQYF.

There are a few counts of this clonotype. The chain combines TRBV28 with TRBJ2-7, with 11 bases identical to TRBD1. CDR1 is MDHEN and CDR2 is SYDVKM in the germline V gene. Losses at the gene ends were 5 bases for V and 12 bases for J; bases not matched to a gene: 6. This CDR3 comprises 12 residues. For the CDR3, the DNA is TGTGCCAGCAGTGTGAGGACAGGGGGCTCGTACTTC. As protein: CASSVRTGGSYF.

The chain combines TRBV5-1 with TRBJ2-6; 9 nucleotides align to TRBD1. Germline V gene data show CDR1 as SGHRS and CDR2 as YFSETQ. The CDR3 is 18 amino acids. Losses at the gene ends were 6 bases for V and 1 base for J; bases not matched to a gene: 11. The CDR3 region has the DNA TGCGCCAGCACCCGAGAGGGGACAGGGCGTTCTGGGGCCAACGTCCTGACTTTC. Translated, it gives CASTREGTGRSGANVLTF. The variable domain in full, completed from reference TRBV5-1 and TRBJ2-6, reads KAGVTQTPRYLIKTRGQQVTLSCSPISGHRSVSWYQQTPGQGLQFLFEYFSETQRNKGNFPGRFSGRQFSNSRSEMNVSTLELGDSALYLCASTREGTGRSGANVLTFGAGSRLTVL.

This clonotype was found many times. The chain joins TRBV12-3 or TRBV12-4 to TRBJ2-1; no reliable D call. The CDR3 is 13 amino acids. Trimming shortened V by 6 bases and J by 6 bases, and 12 bases separated the two germline ends. The CDR3 spells CASSLWTVNEQFF. For the CDR3, the DNA is TGTGCCAGCAGCCTCTGGACGGTCAATGAGCAGTTCTTC.

This chain connects TRBV12-3 or TRBV12-4 to TRBJ1-5; no clear D. V lost 5 bases to trimming and J lost 6 bases, with 14 bases between them. This CDR3 spans 14 amino acids. The CDR3 DNA sequence: TGTGCCAGCAGTACCAGACATGCGGGTCAGCCCCAGCATTTT. It translates to CASSTRHAGQPQHF.

This clonotype has only a few counts. The gene calls are TRBV29-1 and TRBJ2-2; D is uncertain. The germline V gene has CDR1 SQVTM and CDR2 ANQGSEA. The CDR3 is 11 amino acids. The DNA of the CDR3 is TGCACCGCGGCAGACACCGGGGAGCTGTTTTTT. Its translation: CTAADTGELFF.

This clonotype showed up many times. The rearrangement joins TRBV29-1 to TRBJ2-7, with 10 bases lining up with TRBD2. Trimming removed 6 bases from V and 6 bases from J; junction bases left unmatched: 5. From germline, CDR1 is SQVTM and CDR2 ANQGSEA. This CDR3 has 12 amino acids. The CDR3: CSVASGRSEQYF. In nucleotides, the CDR3 is TGCAGCGTAGCTAGCGGGAGAAGCGAGCAGTACTTC.

This clonotype was observed at least ten times. This chain joins TRBV29-1 and TRBJ2-3, with 9 bases that match TRBD1. V was pared by 6 bases and J by 1 base, with 5 bases of the junction left unmatched. This CDR3 is built from 14 residues. Germline CDR1 and CDR2: SQVTM and ANQGSEA. This CDR3 is CSVIRDRGTDTQYF. The CDR3 nucleotides read TGCAGCGTCATCCGGGACAGGGGCACAGATACGCAGTATTTT.

This clonotype came up many times. The chain links TRBV14 to TRBJ2-7; 7 bases are shared with TRBD2. The CDR3 covers 15 residues. Germline assignment: CDR1 SGHDN and CDR2 FVKESK. V trimming: 2 bases; J trimming: 7 bases; junction bases outside the gene matches: 11. The CDR3 is CASSQWGALGGEQYF. CDR3 nucleotides: TGTGCCAGCAGCCAATGGGGAGCTCTGGGAGGGGAGCAGTACTTC.